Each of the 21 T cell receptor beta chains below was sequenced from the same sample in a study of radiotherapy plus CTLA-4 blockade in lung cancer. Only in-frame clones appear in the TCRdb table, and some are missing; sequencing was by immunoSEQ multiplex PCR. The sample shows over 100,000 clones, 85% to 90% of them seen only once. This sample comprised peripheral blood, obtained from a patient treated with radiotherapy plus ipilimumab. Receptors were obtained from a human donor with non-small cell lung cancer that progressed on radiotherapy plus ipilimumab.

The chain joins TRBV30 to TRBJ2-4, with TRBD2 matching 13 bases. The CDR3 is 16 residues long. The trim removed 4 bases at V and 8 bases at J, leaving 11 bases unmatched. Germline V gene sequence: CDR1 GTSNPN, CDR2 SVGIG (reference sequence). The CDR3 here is CAWTPGTSGIVDIQYF. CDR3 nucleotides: TGTGCCTGGACCCCCGGGACTAGCGGGATTGTGGACATTCAGTACTTC.

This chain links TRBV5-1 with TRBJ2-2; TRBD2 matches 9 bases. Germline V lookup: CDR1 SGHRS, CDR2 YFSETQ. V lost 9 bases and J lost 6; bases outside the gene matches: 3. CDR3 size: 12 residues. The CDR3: CATRTSAGELFF. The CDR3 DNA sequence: TGCGCCACCCGGACTAGCGCCGGGGAGCTGTTTTTT.

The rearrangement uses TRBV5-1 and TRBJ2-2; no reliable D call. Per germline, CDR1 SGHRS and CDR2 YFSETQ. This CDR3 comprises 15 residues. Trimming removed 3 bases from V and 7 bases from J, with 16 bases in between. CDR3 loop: CASSSRAEVDGELFF. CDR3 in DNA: TGCGCCAGCAGCTCACGGGCCGAAGTGGACGGGGAGCTGTTTTTT.

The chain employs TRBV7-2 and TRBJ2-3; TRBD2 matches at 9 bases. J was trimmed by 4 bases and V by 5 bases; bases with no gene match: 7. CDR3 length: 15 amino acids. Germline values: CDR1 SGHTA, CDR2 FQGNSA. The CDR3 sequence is CASSGLAGAADTQYF. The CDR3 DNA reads TGTGCCAGCAGCGGATTAGCGGGAGCGGCAGATACGCAGTATTTT.

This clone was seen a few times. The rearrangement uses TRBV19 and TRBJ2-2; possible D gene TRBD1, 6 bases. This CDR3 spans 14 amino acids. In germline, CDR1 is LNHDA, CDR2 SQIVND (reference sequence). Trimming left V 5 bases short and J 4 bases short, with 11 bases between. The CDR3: CASSWGHLTGELFF. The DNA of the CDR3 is TGTGCCAGTAGTTGGGGACATCTCACCGGGGAGCTGTTTTTT. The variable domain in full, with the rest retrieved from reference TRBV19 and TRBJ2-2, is DGGITQSPKYLFRKEGQNVTLSCEQNLNHDAMYWYRQDPGQGLRLIYYSQIVNDFQKGDIAEGYSVSREKKESFPLTVTSAQKNPTAFYLCASSWGHLTGELFFGEGSRLTVL.

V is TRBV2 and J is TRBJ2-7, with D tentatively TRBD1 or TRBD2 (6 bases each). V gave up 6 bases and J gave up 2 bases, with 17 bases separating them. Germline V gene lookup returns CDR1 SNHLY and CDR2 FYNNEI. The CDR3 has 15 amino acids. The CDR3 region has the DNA TGTGCCAGCAGGGCGGAAGGGGGGCCGACCTACGAGCAGTACTTC. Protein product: CASRAEGGPTYEQYF.

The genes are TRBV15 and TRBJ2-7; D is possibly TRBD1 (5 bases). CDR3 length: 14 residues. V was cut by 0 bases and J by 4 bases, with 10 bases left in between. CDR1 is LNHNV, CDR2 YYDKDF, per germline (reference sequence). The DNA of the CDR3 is TGTGCCACCAGCAGAGATCAGGGCCCGTACGAGCAGTACTTC. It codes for CATSRDQGPYEQYF.

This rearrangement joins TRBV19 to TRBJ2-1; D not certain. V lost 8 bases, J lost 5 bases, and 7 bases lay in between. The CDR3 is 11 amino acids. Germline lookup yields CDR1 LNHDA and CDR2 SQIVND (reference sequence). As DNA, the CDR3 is TGTGCCAGTCATAGGGACAATGAGCAGTTCTTC. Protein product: CASHRDNEQFF.

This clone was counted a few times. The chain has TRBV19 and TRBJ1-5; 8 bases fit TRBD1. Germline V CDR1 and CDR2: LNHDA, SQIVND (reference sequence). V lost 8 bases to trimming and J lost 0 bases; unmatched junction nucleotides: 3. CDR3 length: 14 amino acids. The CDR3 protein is CASGQGYSNQPQHF. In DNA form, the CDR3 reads TGTGCCAGTGGACAGGGATATAGCAATCAGCCCCAGCATTTT.

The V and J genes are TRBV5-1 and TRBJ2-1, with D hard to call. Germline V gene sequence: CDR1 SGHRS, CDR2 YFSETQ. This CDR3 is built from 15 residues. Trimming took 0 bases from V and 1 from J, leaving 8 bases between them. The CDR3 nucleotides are TGCGCCAGCAGCTTGGACTCCGGGTCCTACAATGAGCAGTTCTTC. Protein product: CASSLDSGSYNEQFF.

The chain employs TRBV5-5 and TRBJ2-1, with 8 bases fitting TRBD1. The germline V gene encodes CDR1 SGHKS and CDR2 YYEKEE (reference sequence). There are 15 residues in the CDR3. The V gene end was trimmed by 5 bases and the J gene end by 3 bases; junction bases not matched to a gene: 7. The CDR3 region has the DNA TGTGCCAGCAGTCACGGACAGGGCGACTACAATGAGCAGTTCTTC. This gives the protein CASSHGQGDYNEQFF.

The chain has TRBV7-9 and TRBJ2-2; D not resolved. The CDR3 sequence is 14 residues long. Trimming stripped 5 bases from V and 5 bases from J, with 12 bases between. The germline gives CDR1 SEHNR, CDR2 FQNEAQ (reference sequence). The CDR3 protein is CASSTSTDTGELFF. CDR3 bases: TGTGCCAGCAGCACCTCCACGGATACCGGGGAGCTGTTTTTT.

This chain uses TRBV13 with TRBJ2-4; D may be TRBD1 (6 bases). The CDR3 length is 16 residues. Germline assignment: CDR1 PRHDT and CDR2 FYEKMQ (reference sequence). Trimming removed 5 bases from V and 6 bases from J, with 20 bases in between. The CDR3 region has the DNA TGTGCCAGCAGCCCATACCAACAGGGTCGCGGAAACATTCAGTACTTC. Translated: CASSPYQQGRGNIQYF.

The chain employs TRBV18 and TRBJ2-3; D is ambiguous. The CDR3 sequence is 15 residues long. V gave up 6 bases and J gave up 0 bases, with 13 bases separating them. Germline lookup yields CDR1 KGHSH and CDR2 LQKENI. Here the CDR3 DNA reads TGTGCCAGCTCCCCTTGGCGCTATAGCACAGATACGCAGTATTTT. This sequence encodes CASSPWRYSTDTQYF.

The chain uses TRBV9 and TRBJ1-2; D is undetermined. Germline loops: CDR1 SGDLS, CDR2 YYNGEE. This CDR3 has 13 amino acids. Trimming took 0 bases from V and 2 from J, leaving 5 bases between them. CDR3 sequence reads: CASSVDPNYGYTF. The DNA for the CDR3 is TGTGCCAGCAGCGTAGACCCGAACTATGGCTACACCTTC.

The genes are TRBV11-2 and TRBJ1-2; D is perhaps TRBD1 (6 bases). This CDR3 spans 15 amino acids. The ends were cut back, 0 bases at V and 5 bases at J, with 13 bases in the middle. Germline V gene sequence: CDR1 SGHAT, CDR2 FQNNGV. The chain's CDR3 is CASSLEGSGVYGYTF. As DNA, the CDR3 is TGTGCCAGCAGCTTAGAGGGGTCAGGGGTTTATGGCTACACCTTC.

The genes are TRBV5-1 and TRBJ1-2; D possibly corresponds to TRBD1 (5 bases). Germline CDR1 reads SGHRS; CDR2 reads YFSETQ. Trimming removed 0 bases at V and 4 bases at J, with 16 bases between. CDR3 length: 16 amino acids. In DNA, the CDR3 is TGCGCCAGCAGCTTGGCCGCGGAGGGGTTCGGCTATGGCTACACCTTC. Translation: CASSLAAEGFGYGYTF. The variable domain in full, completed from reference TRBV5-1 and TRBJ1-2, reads KAGVTQTPRYLIKTRGQQVTLSCSPISGHRSVSWYQQTPGQGLQFLFEYFSETQRNKGNFPGRFSGRQFSNSRSEMNVSTLELGDSALYLCASSLAAEGFGYGYTFGSGTRLTVV.

Written as DNA, the CDR3 is TGTGCCAGCAGCTCTACCTCCTACGAGCAGTACTTC. The encoded protein is CASSSTSYEQYF. V is TRBV7-8 and J is TRBJ2-7, with D hard to call. V lost 4 bases and J lost 0, with 4 bases in between. Germline CDR1 reads SGHVS; CDR2 reads FQNEAQ. The CDR3 consists of 12 residues.

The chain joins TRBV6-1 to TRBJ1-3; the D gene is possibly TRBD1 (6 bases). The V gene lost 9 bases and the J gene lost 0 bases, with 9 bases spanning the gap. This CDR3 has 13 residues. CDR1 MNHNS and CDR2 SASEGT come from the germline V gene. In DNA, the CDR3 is TGTGCCAGTCGACAGGCCTCTGGAAACACCATATATTTT. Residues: CASRQASGNTIYF.

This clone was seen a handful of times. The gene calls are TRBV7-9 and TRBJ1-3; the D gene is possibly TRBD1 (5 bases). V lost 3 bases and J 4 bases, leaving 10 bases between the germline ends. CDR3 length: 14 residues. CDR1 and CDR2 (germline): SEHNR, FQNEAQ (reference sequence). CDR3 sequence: CASSFRGAGNTIYF. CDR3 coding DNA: TGTGCCAGCAGCTTTCGGGGCGCAGGAAACACCATATATTTT.

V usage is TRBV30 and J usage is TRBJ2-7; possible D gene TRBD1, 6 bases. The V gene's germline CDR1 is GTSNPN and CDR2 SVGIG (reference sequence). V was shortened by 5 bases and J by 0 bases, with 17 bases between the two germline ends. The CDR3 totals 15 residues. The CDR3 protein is CAWRYDRTDSYEQYF. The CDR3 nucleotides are TGTGCCTGGCGATATGACAGGACAGACTCCTACGAGCAGTACTTC.